This T cell receptor beta chain comes out of a study of Ad26.COV2.S vaccination and SARS-CoV-2 variants. On the study more broadly: The authors gave Ad26.COV2.S intramuscularly, either once or twice 56 days apart.

Sequencing was performed with immunoSEQ multiplex PCR; in TCRdb, only in-frame clones are kept and a portion is missing. The repertoire includes approximately 240,000 clones, roughly 90% of them detected once, and around 10% sits in the top ten. Treatment of the sample: around 19 received Ad26.COV2.S at low or high dose, single or two shots; 5 received placebo; per-sample allocation not given. Day 63 following the first vaccine or placebo injection was when the samples were taken. Germline CDR1 reads KGHSH; CDR2 reads LQKENI. The CDR3 is 11 amino acids. The V gene lost 5 bases and the J gene lost 5 bases, with 6 bases spanning the gap.

Specimen: peripheral blood, collected in a trial of Ad26.COV2.S vaccine versus placebo. The clonotype originates from a person between 18 and 60 years old who received the Ad26.COV2.S COVID-19 vaccine or a placebo. J is TRBJ2-5 and V is TRBV18; D not resolved. DNA of the CDR3: TGTGCCAGCTCATCGAGTGAGACCCAGTACTTC. It translates to CASSSSETQYF.